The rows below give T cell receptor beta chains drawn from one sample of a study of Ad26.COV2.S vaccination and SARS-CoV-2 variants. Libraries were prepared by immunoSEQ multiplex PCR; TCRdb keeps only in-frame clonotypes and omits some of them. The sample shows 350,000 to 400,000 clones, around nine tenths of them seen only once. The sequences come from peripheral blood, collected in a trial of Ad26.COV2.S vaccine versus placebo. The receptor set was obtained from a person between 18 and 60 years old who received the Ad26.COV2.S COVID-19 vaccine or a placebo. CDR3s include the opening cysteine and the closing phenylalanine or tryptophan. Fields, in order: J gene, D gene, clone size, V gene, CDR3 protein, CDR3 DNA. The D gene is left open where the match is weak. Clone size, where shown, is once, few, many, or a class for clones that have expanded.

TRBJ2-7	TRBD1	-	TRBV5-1	CASRLGQGTYEQYF	TGCGCCAGCAGGTTGGGACAGGGTACCTACGAGCAGTACTTC
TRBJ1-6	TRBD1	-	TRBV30	CAWSEPDRGFLSLHF	TGTGCCTGGAGTGAACCGGACAGGGGGTTTCTATCCCTCCACTTT
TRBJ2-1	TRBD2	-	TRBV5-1	CASRPGVAGLYNEQFF	TGCGCCAGCAGGCCCGGGGTAGCGGGCTTGTACAATGAGCAGTTCTTC
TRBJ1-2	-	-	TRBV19	CASNRGTGGYTF	TGTGCCAGTAACCGAGGAACTGGTGGCTACACCTTC
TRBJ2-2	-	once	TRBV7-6	CASSPTSTAGELFF	TGTGCCAGCAGCCCGACTAGTACGGCCGGGGAGCTGTTTTTT
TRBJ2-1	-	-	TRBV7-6	CASSLERSRANEQFF	TGTGCCAGCAGCTTAGAGCGGTCCAGGGCCAATGAGCAGTTCTTC
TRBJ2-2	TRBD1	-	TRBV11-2	CASSLFRTGETGELFF	TGTGCCAGCAGCTTATTCCGGACAGGGGAAACCGGGGAGCTGTTTTTT
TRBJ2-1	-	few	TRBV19	CASSIESGDGQFF	TGTGCCAGTAGTATAGAGTCAGGGGATGGGCAGTTCTTC
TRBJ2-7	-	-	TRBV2	CASRVDGYEQYF	TGTGCCAGCAGGGTCGACGGCTACGAGCAGTACTTC
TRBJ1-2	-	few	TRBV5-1	CASSYTGANYGYTF	TGCGCCAGCAGCTATACCGGGGCCAACTATGGCTACACCTTC
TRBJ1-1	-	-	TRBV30	CAWSVRRDTEAFF	TGTGCCTGGAGTGTACGCCGGGACACTGAAGCTTTCTTT
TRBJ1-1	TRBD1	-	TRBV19	CASSIKGRGVTEAFF	TGTGCCAGTAGTATAAAGGGCAGGGGGGTCACTGAAGCTTTCTTT
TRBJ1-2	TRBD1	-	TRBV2	CASTSDRSNYGYTF	TGTGCCAGCACCTCGGACAGGTCTAACTATGGCTACACCTTC
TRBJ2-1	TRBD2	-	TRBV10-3	CAISFGTTGDTNEQFF	TGTGCCATCAGTTTCGGGACTACTGGGGATACGAATGAGCAGTTCTTC
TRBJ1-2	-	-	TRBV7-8	CASSLGGQGTYGYTF	TGTGCCAGCAGCTTAGGGGGTCAGGGGACCTATGGCTACACCTTC
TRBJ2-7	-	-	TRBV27	CASSLSTLAMPLDYEQYF	TGTGCCAGCAGTTTATCCACACTAGCAATGCCGCTAGACTACGAGCAGTACTTC
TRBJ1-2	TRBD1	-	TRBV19	CASSIGGQIGYGYTF	TGTGCCAGTAGTATAGGGGGACAGATAGGATATGGCTACACCTTC
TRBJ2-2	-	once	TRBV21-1	CASSKGGRDRVHTGELFF	TGTGCCAGCAGCAAAGGAGGGCGGGACAGGGTACACACCGGGGAGCTGTTTTTT
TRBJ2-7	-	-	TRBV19	CASSESVASASYEQYF	TGTGCCAGTAGTGAATCCGTTGCGTCCGCTTCCTACGAGCAGTACTTC
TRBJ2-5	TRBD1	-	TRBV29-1	CSVSPYMGQPWSQETQYF	TGCAGCGTTAGCCCGTACATGGGACAGCCCTGGTCCCAAGAGACCCAGTACTTC
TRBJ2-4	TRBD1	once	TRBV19	CASSPGQGTNIQYF	TGTGCCAGTAGTCCGGGACAGGGAACAAACATTCAGTACTTC
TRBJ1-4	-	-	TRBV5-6	CASSLAGTEEKLFF	TGTGCCAGCAGCTTGGCCGGGACGGAGGAAAAACTGTTTTTT
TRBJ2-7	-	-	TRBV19	CASSRVIAEGIEQYF	TGTGCCAGTAGTCGAGTAATAGCAGAAGGGATTGAGCAGTACTTC
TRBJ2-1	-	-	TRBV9	CASSVGRVDYNEQFF	TGTGCCAGCAGCGTAGGGAGGGTTGACTACAATGAGCAGTTCTTC
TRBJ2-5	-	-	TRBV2	CASSVRGRYQETQYF	TGTGCCAGCAGTGTGAGGGGGAGGTACCAAGAGACCCAGTACTTC
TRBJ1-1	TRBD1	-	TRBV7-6	CASSFSGQGNTEAFF	TGTGCCAGCAGCTTCTCGGGACAGGGGAACACTGAAGCTTTCTTT
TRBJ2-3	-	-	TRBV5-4	CASSLGDSSTDTQYF	TGTGCCAGCAGCTTGGGGGATTCTAGCACAGATACGCAGTATTTT
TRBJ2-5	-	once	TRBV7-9	CASRKDGTEQETQYF	TGTGCCAGCAGGAAGGATGGGACGGAACAAGAGACCCAGTACTTC
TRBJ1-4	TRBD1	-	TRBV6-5	CASSYTMTGWKEKLFF	TGTGCCAGCAGTTACACAATGACAGGGTGGAAAGAAAAACTGTTTTTT
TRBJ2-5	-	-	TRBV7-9	CASSHRSGIQETQYF	TGTGCCAGCAGTCATCGGTCCGGGATCCAAGAGACCCAGTACTTC
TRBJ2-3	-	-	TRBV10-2	CASSESKLAGGWGTDTQYF	TGCGCCAGCAGTGAGTCGAAGTTGGCCGGGGGTTGGGGCACAGATACGCAGTATTTT
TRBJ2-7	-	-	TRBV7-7	CASSLGAGSSYEQYF	TGTGCCAGCAGCTTAGGGGCAGGAAGCTCCTACGAGCAGTACTTC
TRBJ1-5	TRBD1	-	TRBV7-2	CASSPRGTGGNQPQHF	TGTGCCAGCAGCCCCCGGGGGACAGGGGGCAATCAGCCCCAGCATTTT
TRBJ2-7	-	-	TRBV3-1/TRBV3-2	CASSRGASSYEQYF	TGTGCCAGCAGCCGGGGGGCCTCCTCCTACGAGCAGTACTTC
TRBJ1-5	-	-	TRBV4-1	CASSPSGGNFNQPQHF	TGCGCCAGCAGCCCTTCGGGGGGCAACTTCAATCAGCCCCAGCATTTT
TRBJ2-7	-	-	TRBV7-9	CASSPPGLLLGEQYF	TGTGCCAGCAGCCCGCCGGGTCTACTATTAGGCGAGCAGTACTTC
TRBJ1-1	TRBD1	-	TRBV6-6	CASRAGTGYTEAFF	TGTGCCAGCAGAGCCGGGACAGGGTATACTGAAGCTTTCTTT
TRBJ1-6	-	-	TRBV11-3	CASSLKQGGGSPLHF	TGTGCCAGCAGCCTAAAACAGGGCGGCGGTTCACCCCTCCACTTT
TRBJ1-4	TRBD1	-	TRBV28	CASTQGGREKLFF	TGTGCCAGCACCCAGGGGGGAAGGGAAAAACTGTTTTTT
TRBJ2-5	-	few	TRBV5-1	CASSLGLAQETQYF	TGCGCCAGCAGCTTGGGGCTAGCTCAAGAGACCCAGTACTTC
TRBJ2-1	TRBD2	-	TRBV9	CASSVRTSGNDNEQFF	TGTGCCAGCAGCGTAAGAACTAGCGGTAATGACAATGAGCAGTTCTTC
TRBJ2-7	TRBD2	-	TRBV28	CASSFGVYFFSGTSGRAIHEQYF	TGTGCCAGCAGTTTCGGGGTATACTTCTTCTCCGGGACTAGCGGGAGGGCCATCCACGAGCAGTACTTC
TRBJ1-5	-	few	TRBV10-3	CAISEGGGNQPQHF	TGTGCCATCAGTGAGGGGGGTGGCAATCAGCCCCAGCATTTT
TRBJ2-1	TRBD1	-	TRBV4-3	CASSQDALRDRADHNEQFF	TGCGCCAGCAGCCAAGATGCCTTAAGGGACAGGGCGGATCACAATGAGCAGTTCTTC
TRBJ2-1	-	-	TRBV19	CASSIEQGRLGSRYNEQFF	TGTGCCAGTAGTATCGAACAGGGAAGATTAGGCTCTCGCTACAATGAGCAGTTCTTC
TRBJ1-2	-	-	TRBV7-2	CASSLDITSNGYTF	TGTGCCAGCAGCTTAGACATCACTTCGAATGGCTACACCTTC
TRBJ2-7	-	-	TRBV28	CASSFLTGEQYF	TGTGCCAGCAGTTTTCTGACGGGCGAGCAGTACTTC
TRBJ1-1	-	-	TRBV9	CASSVGPLNTEAFF	TGTGCCAGCAGCGTAGGGCCGTTGAACACTGAAGCTTTCTTT
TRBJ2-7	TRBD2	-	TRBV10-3	CAISDPERGSYEQYF	TGTGCCATCAGTGACCCAGAGCGGGGATCCTACGAGCAGTACTTC
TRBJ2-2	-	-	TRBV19	CASSSRPRNTGELFF	TGTGCCAGTAGTTCTAGGCCGCGAAACACCGGGGAGCTGTTTTTT
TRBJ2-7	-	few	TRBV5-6	CASSPEGQGGYEQYF	TGTGCCAGCAGCCCCGAGGGGCAGGGGGGATACGAGCAGTACTTC
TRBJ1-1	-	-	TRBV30	CAWLGQTNTEAFF	TGTGCCTGGCTTGGACAAACGAACACTGAAGCTTTCTTT
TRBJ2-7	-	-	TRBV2	CASSEAGTGEQYF	TGTGCCAGCAGTGAAGCGGGGACTGGAGAGCAGTACTTC
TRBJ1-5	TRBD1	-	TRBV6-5	CASSTGQGSNQPQHF	TGTGCCAGCAGTACCGGACAGGGGAGCAATCAGCCCCAGCATTTT
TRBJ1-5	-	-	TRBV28	CASSSPGDGQPQHF	TGTGCCAGCAGTTCCCCCGGGGATGGTCAGCCCCAGCATTTT